This T cell receptor (beta chain) was captured in a study of blood T cell repertoires in COVID-19. Per the authors' pipeline: Estimates of nucleated cell counts were drawn from the amplification of reference gene primers. Profiled with immunoSEQ multiplex PCR; TCRdb holds only in-frame clones, not every one. V and J calls and clone size are as listed in that table; D and trimming were resolved from the DNA. The table includes about 170,000 clones, roughly 88% detected once. Trimming removed 5 bases from V and 0 bases from J; junction bases left unmatched: 13. The CDR3 sequence is 18 residues long. The germline gives CDR1 LNHDA, CDR2 SQIVND (reference sequence).

This chain connects TRBV19 to TRBJ2-4, with TRBD1 matching 7 bases. Sample: peripheral blood. The sequence derives from a man in his sixties who had recovered from COVID-19. CDR3 residues: CASSVTGTAQVAKNIQYF. CDR3 sequence (DNA): TGTGCCAGTAGTGTCACCGGGACAGCTCAAGTAGCCAAAAACATTCAGTACTTC.